Shown below are 22 T cell receptor beta chains from a single sample sequenced in a study of shared clonotypes between healthy human individuals (dated by TCRdb to 2019 to 2021). Receptor libraries were prepared by the immunoSEQ multiplex PCR assay. The table was pulled from immuneACCESS by TCRdb, which kept in-frame rearrangements only. Such tables lose some clones; where checked, under half of the loss comes from unresolved V genes, and the rest has no known cause. The sample yields approximately 2.5 million clones; about 92% were counted once. The biggest ten clones account for about 0.13% of the sample. Sequences were obtained from naive CD4+ T cells sorted from blood. The cell subset or site label on this specimen signifies: CD45RA+ positively selected. These receptors were collected from a young man in good health.

The table lists this clone with a few counts. This chain connects TRBV7-9 to TRBJ1-4; a possible D gene is TRBD1 (6 bases). The CDR3 runs 15 residues. Germline values: CDR1 SEHNR, CDR2 FQNEAQ (reference sequence). V gave up 5 bases and J gave up 8 bases, with 18 bases separating them. As DNA, the CDR3 is TGTGCCAGCAGCCTAGGGGCCAGGGACAACGAAAAACTGTTTTTT. Translated, it gives CASSLGARDNEKLFF.

The genes are TRBV12-2 and TRBJ1-1. TRBV12-2 is a recognized pseudogene. CDR3 length: 16 residues. The CDR3 spells CASRLFDGYKGTEAFF. In DNA, the CDR3 is TGTGCAAGTCGCTTATTCGATGGGTATAAGGGCACTGAAGCTTTCTTT.

V is TRBV7-2 and J is TRBJ2-1; 10 bases match TRBD2. Trimming cost V 6 bases and J 1 base; bases outside gene matches: 6. CDR1 and CDR2 from the germline V gene are SGHTA and FQGNSA. The CDR3 has 16 amino acids. In DNA, the CDR3 is TGTGCCAGCAGTTTACTTAGCGGGAGGTCCTACAATGAGCAGTTCTTC. This gives the protein CASSLLSGRSYNEQFF.

The DNA of the CDR3 is TGTGCCAGCAGATTATCCGGGACAGGGAATACCGGGGAGCTGTTTTTT. Translating it yields CASRLSGTGNTGELFF. The rearrangement uses TRBV2 and TRBJ2-2, with 9 bases that match TRBD1. The CDR3 has 16 residues. CDR1 is SNHLY, CDR2 FYNNEI, per germline. Trimming took 6 bases from V and 5 from J; bases not matched to a gene: 10. Combining the CDR3 with reference TRBV2 and TRBJ2-2 gives the whole variable domain EPEVTQTPSHQVTQMGQEVILRCVPISNHLYFYWYRQILGQKVEFLVSFYNNEISEKSEIFDDQFSVERPDGSNFTLKIRSTKLEDSAMYFCASRLSGTGNTGELFFGEGSRLTVL.

This clone was counted once. The genes are TRBV29-1 and TRBJ2-7, with D unclear. The CDR3 covers 13 residues. The V and J ends lost 4 bases and 2 bases respectively, with 12 bases between them. Germline-derived CDR1 and CDR2 are SQVTM and ANQGSEA. The CDR3 bases are TGCAGCGTTGTCAACAAAGGGACCTACGAGCAGTACTTC. Translated, it gives CSVVNKGTYEQYF.

The chain joins TRBV19 to TRBJ2-3; 9 bases are a match to TRBD1. V gave up 10 bases and J gave up 5 bases; unmatched junction bases: 13. The CDR3 has 15 residues. Germline V CDR1 and CDR2: LNHDA, SQIVND (reference sequence). The CDR3 nucleotides read TGTGCCACCTCAGAAACCGGGACAGGGTTAGATACGCAGTATTTT. Protein: CATSETGTGLDTQYF. The whole variable domain, remainder taken from reference TRBV19 and TRBJ2-3, is DGGITQSPKYLFRKEGQNVTLSCEQNLNHDAMYWYRQDPGQGLRLIYYSQIVNDFQKGDIAEGYSVSREKKESFPLTVTSAQKNPTAFYLCATSETGTGLDTQYFGPGTRLTVL.

The rearrangement uses TRBV30 and TRBJ1-4; TRBD1 agrees at 9 bases. CDR1 and CDR2 from the germline V gene are GTSNPN and SVGIG (reference sequence). The CDR3 totals 17 residues. After removal of 1 base from V and 3 bases from J, the junction contained 9 bases not matched to a gene. The CDR3 nucleotides are TGTGCCTGGAGTGAGCGGTACAGGGGGCCGGCTAATGAAAAACTGTTTTTT. It translates to CAWSERYRGPANEKLFF.

Notes on this clone: The sample holds other DNA sequences that translate to the same CDR3. V usage is TRBV6-5 and J usage is TRBJ2-1; unclear D gene. CDR3 length equals 12 residues. V was trimmed by 3 bases and J by 6 bases, leaving 6 bases between them. Germline V gene data show CDR1 as MNHEY and CDR2 as SVGAGI. CDR3 nucleotides: TGTGCCAGCAGTTATCTAGGCAATGAGCAGTTCTTC. Encoded protein: CASSYLGNEQFF.

V is TRBV29-1 and J is TRBJ2-2, with D possibly being TRBD2 (6 bases). There are 15 residues in the CDR3. Trimming stripped 4 bases from V and 6 bases from J, with 18 bases between. Germline-derived CDR1 and CDR2 are SQVTM and ANQGSEA. The CDR3 loop is CSVAGSSGTAGELFF. In DNA, the CDR3 is TGCAGCGTTGCAGGGAGCTCCGGGACTGCCGGGGAGCTGTTTTTT.

This rearrangement joins TRBV7-3 to TRBJ2-2; D might be TRBD1 (6 bases). The V gene lost 2 bases and the J gene lost 6 bases, with 13 bases spanning the gap. This CDR3 has 15 amino acids. The germline gives CDR1 SGHTA, CDR2 FQGTGA. CDR3 protein: CASSLVSGAAGELFF. Here the CDR3 DNA reads TGTGCCAGCAGCTTAGTCTCAGGGGCGGCCGGGGAGCTGTTTTTT.

Notes on this clone: This sample also contains other DNA sequences that code for the same CDR3. The V gene is TRBV4-1, the J gene TRBJ1-2, with 9 bases lining up with TRBD1. Germline CDR1 reads MGHRA; CDR2 reads YSYEKL. CDR3 length: 13 amino acids. The junction had 2 bases not matched to a gene; V was cut back by 1 base and J by 8 bases. DNA for the CDR3: TGCGCCAGCAGCCAAGGGACAGGGGTAGGCTACACCTTC. Translating it yields CASSQGTGVGYTF.

J is TRBJ2-5 and V is TRBV19; D is undetermined. Germline V gene lookup returns CDR1 LNHDA and CDR2 SQIVND (reference sequence). The V and J ends lost 5 bases and 7 bases respectively, with 14 bases between them. The CDR3 is 13 amino acids. CDR3: CASSPPAEGTQYF. CDR3 nucleotide sequence: TGTGCCAGTAGTCCCCCAGCCGAAGGGACCCAGTACTTC.

This rearrangement joins TRBV29-1 to TRBJ1-2; 10 bases are a match to TRBD1. The CDR3 is 13 amino acids. Germline CDR1 is SQVTM and CDR2 is ANQGSEA. V shed 5 bases and J 8 bases; nucleotides not matched to a gene: 8. CDR3 sequence: CSVNTGTGEGYTF. The DNA for the CDR3 is TGCAGCGTTAATACCGGGACAGGGGAAGGCTACACCTTC.

The CDR3 DNA reads as TGTGCCAGCAGCTTGATGACTAGCGGCTACGAGCAGTACTTC. It translates to CASSLMTSGYEQYF. The rearrangement links TRBV7-9 to TRBJ2-7, with 9 bases that match TRBD2. This CDR3 comprises 14 residues. J lost 3 bases, V lost 3 bases, and 3 bases had no gene match. Germline V gene data show CDR1 as SEHNR and CDR2 as FQNEAQ (reference sequence).

As regards this clone: Compared with germline, one end of the junction differs, possibly owing to a read error. This chain connects TRBV7-7 to TRBJ1-4; 10 bases line up with TRBD1. The CDR3 runs to 15 residues. Germline-derived CDR1 and CDR2 are SSHAT and FNYEAQ (reference sequence). The CDR3 DNA reads TGTGCTAGCAGCCACGGACAGGGGGCTAATGAAAAACTGTTTTTT. Its protein is CASSHGQGANEKLFF.

This clone was observed once. The chain couples TRBV7-2 to TRBJ2-7, with 9 nucleotides matching TRBD2. The CDR3 totals 14 residues. The V and J ends lost 6 bases and 3 bases, in that order; junction bases with no gene match: 6. The germline gives CDR1 SGHTA, CDR2 FQGNSA. The CDR3 sequence is CASSRLADYYEQYF. CDR3 bases: TGTGCCAGCAGTAGACTAGCGGATTACTACGAGCAGTACTTC.

The J gene is TRBJ2-7, the V gene TRBV4-1; TRBD1 or TRBD2 may be the D gene (5 bases each). The V gene's germline CDR1 is MGHRA and CDR2 YSYEKL. V dropped 4 bases and J dropped 6 bases, with 25 bases sitting between them. The CDR3 runs 17 residues. CDR3 sequence: CASSRDKITGASSEQYF. CDR3 bases: TGCGCCAGCAGCCGAGATAAGATAACCGGGGCCAGTAGCGAGCAGTACTTC.

The genes are TRBV10-3 and TRBJ1-6; 12 nucleotides agree with TRBD1. The junction had 7 bases not matched to a gene; V was cut back by 6 bases and J by 13 bases. Germline CDR1 is ENHRY and CDR2 is SYGVKD. This CDR3 spans 14 amino acids. CDR3 DNA sequence: TGTGCCATCAGCGGGGGGACAGGGGGCACCCCCCTCCACTTT. Encoded protein: CAISGGTGGTPLHF.

The chain recombines TRBV5-1 with TRBJ1-2; 9 nucleotides agree with TRBD1. This CDR3 region has 14 residues. Germline CDR1 is SGHRS and CDR2 is YFSETQ. After removal of 3 bases from V and 6 bases from J, the junction contained 6 bases not matched to a gene. The CDR3: CASSSGTGLDGYTF. In DNA form, the CDR3 reads TGCGCCAGCAGCTCCGGGACAGGGTTGGATGGCTACACCTTC.

The sample holds one count of this clone. The rearrangement links TRBV7-8 to TRBJ1-5; TRBD1 might be the D (6 bases). CDR1 is SGHVS and CDR2 is FQNEAQ in the germline V gene. This CDR3 region has 18 residues. The germline V and J ends were trimmed by 2 bases and 4 bases, with 21 bases remaining between them. For the CDR3, the DNA is TGTGCCAGCAGCTTACTCCAGGGGACTTCCAGCGGAAATCAGCCCCAGCATTTT. Protein sequence: CASSLLQGTSSGNQPQHF.

This chain joins TRBV5-1 and TRBJ2-7; TRBD2 aligns across 7 bases. Losses at the gene ends were 1 base for V and 3 bases for J; bases not matched to a gene: 10. The CDR3 is 16 amino acids. Germline V gene lookup returns CDR1 SGHRS and CDR2 YFSETQ. The CDR3 reads CASSLRLAADGYEQYF. Here the CDR3 DNA reads TGCGCCAGCAGCTTGAGGCTAGCGGCTGACGGCTACGAGCAGTACTTC.

The rearrangement joins TRBV5-6 to TRBJ1-1; 7 bases fit TRBD1. The CDR3 runs 15 residues. With V trimmed by 4 bases and J by 1 base, 7 bases remained unmatched. Germline V gene lookup returns CDR1 SGHDT and CDR2 YYEEEE. In DNA, the CDR3 is TGTGCCAGCAGCATGTTCGACAGGGAGAACACTGAAGCTTTCTTT. Its translation: CASSMFDRENTEAFF.